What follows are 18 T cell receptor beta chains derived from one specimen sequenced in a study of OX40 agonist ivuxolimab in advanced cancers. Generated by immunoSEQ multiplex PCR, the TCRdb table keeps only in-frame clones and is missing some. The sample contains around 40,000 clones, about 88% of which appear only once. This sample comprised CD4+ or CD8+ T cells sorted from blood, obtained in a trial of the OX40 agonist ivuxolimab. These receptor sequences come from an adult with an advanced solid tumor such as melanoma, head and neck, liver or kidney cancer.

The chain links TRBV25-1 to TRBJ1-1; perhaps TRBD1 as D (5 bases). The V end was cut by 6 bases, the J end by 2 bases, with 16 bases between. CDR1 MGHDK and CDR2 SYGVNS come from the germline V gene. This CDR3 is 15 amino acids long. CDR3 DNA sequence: TGTGCCAGCAGCCCGGGGACCCTCCTTAACACTGAAGCTTTCTTT. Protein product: CASSPGTLLNTEAFF.

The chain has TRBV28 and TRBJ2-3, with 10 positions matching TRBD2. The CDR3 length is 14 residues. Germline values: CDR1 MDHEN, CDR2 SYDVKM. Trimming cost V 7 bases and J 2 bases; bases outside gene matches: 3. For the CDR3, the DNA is TGTGCCAGCAAAAGCGGGGGGGACACAGATACGCAGTATTTT. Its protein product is CASKSGGDTDTQYF.

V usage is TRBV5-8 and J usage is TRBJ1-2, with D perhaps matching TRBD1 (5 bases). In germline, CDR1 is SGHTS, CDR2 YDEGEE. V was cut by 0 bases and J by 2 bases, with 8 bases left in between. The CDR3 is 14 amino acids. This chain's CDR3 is CASSLARGNYGYTF. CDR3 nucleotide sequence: TGTGCCAGCAGCTTGGCCCGGGGGAACTATGGCTACACCTTC.

CDR3 coding DNA: TGCAGCGTTACCGGGACAGAAGACACTTACGATGGGCAGTACTTC. Translation gives CSVTGTEDTYDGQYF. This chain links TRBV29-1 with TRBJ2-7; TRBD1 agrees at 7 bases. The trim removed 5 bases at V and 9 bases at J, leaving 19 bases unmatched. Germline V CDR1 and CDR2: SQVTM, ANQGSEA. The CDR3 sequence is 15 residues long.

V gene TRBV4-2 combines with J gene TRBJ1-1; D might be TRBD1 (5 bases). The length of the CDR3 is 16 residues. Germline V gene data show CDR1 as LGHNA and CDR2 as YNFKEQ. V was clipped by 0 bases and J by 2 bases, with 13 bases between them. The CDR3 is CASSQDRGRINTEAFF. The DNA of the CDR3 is TGTGCCAGCAGCCAAGATAGGGGCAGGATTAACACTGAAGCTTTCTTT.

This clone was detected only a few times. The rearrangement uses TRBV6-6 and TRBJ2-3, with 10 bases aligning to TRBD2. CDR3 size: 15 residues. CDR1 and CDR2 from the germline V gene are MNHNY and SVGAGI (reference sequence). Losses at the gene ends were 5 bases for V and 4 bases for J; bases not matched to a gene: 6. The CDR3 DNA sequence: TGTGCCAGCAGTAAGAGCGGGGGGGCGGCAGATACGCAGTATTTT. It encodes CASSKSGGAADTQYF.

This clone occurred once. The CDR3 bases are TGTGCCAGCAGCCGCGAGGGACAGGGCGTGAACACTGAAGCTTTCTTT. Residues: CASSREGQGVNTEAFF. The chain combines TRBV5-4 with TRBJ1-1, with TRBD1 matching over 9 bases. V lost 4 bases to trimming and J lost 0 bases; unmatched junction nucleotides: 7. From germline, CDR1 is SGHNT and CDR2 YYREEE (reference sequence). There are 16 residues in the CDR3.

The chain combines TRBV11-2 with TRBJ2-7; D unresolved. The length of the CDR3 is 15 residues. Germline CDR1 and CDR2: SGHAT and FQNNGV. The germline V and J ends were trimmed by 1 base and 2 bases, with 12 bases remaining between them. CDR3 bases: TGTGCCAGCAGCTTAGCACCCGGGCCTGCCTACGAGCAGTACTTC. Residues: CASSLAPGPAYEQYF. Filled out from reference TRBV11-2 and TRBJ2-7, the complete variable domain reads EAGVAQSPRYKIIEKRQSVAFWCNPISGHATLYWYQQILGQGPKLLIQFQNNGVVDDSQLPKDRFSAERLKGVDSTLKIQPAKLEDSAVYLCASSLAPGPAYEQYFGPGTRLTVT.

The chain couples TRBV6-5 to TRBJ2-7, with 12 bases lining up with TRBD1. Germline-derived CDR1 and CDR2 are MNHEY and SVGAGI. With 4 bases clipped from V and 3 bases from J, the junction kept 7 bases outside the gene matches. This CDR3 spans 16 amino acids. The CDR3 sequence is CASSFPGTGGDYEQYF. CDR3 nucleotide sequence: TGTGCCAGCAGTTTCCCCGGGACAGGGGGCGACTACGAGCAGTACTTC.

This chain's CDR3 is CAIGQRDRGSEQYF. In DNA form, the CDR3 reads TGTGCCATCGGCCAGCGGGACAGGGGATCCGAGCAGTACTTC. The chain uses TRBV10-3 and TRBJ2-7, with 10 bases that match TRBD1. V shed 8 bases and J 6 bases; nucleotides not matched to a gene: 10. This CDR3 has 14 residues. The V gene's germline CDR1 is ENHRY and CDR2 SYGVKD.

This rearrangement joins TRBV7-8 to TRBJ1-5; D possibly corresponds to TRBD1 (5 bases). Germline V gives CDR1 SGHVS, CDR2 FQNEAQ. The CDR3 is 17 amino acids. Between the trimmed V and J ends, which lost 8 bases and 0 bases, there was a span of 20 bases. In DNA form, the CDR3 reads TGTGCCAGCGGCAAGACGGCTCGAGGGGATAGCAATCAGCCCCAGCATTTT. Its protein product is CASGKTARGDSNQPQHF.

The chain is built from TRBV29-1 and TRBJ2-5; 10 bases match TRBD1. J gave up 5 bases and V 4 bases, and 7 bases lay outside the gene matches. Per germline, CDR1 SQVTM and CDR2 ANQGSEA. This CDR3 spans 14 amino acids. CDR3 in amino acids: CSVVGTGVSETQYF. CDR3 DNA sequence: TGCAGCGTTGTTGGGACAGGGGTGTCGGAGACCCAGTACTTC.

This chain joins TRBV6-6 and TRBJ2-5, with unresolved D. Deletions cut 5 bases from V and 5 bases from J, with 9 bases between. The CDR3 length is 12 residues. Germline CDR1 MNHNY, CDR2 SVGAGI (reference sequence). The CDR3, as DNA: TGTGCCAGCAGTACCTCCGGGGAGACCCAGTACTTC. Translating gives CASSTSGETQYF.

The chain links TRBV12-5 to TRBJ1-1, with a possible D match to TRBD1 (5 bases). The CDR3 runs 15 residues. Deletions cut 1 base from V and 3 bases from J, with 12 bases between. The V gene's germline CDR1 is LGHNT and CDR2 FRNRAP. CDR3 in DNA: TGTGCTAGTGGTTTGGAAAGCGCGGGGGACACTGAAGCTTTCTTT. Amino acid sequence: CASGLESAGDTEAFF.

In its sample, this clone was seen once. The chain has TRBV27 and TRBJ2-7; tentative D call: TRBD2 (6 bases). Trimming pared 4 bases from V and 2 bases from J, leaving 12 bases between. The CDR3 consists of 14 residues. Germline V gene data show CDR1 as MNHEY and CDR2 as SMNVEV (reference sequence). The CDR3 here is CASSYAGPTYEQYF. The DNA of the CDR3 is TGTGCCAGCAGTTACGCGGGGCCCACCTACGAGCAGTACTTC.

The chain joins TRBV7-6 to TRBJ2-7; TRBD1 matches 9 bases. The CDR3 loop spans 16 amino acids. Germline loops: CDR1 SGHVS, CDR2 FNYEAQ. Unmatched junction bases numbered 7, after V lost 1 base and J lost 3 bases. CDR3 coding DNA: TGTGCCAGCAGCTTAGAACCCCCGGGACAGGGCTACGAGCAGTACTTC. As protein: CASSLEPPGQGYEQYF.

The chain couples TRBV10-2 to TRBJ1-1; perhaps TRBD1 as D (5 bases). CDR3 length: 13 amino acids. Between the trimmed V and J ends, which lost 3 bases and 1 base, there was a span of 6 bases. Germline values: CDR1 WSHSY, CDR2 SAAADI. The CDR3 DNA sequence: TGCGCCAGCAGTGATGGGGGGAACACTGAAGCTTTCTTT. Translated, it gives CASSDGGNTEAFF.

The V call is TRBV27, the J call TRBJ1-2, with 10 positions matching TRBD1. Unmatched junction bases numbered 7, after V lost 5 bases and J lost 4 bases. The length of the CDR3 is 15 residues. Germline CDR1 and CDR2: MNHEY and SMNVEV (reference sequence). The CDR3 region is CASSMTGGLLYGYTF. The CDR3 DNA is TGTGCCAGCAGTATGACAGGGGGCCTCCTCTATGGCTACACCTTC.